One and the same sample provided the 28 T cell receptor beta chains below, sequenced in a study of siplizumab effects on memory and regulatory T cells. Profiling relied on immunoSEQ multiplex PCR, and the TCRdb table lists in-frame clones only, not all of them. Of 37,000 or so clones detected, more than 80% appear once; the ten largest clones hold less than 0.3%. Material: naive CD4+ T cells sorted from blood. These receptors all come from a human donor in good health.

The genes are TRBV6-1 and TRBJ2-5; 9 nucleotides match TRBD1. Trimming removed 7 bases from V and 5 bases from J; junction bases left unmatched: 8. Germline loops: CDR1 MNHNS, CDR2 SASEGT. The CDR3 length is 14 residues. The DNA for the CDR3 is TGTGCCAGCAAGATGACAGGGGGGCAGGAGACCCAGTACTTC. The encoded protein is CASKMTGGQETQYF.

V gene TRBV9 combines with J gene TRBJ2-7, with D maybe TRBD2 (6 bases). The CDR3 extends over 14 amino acids. With 2 bases removed from V and 5 bases from J, the gap between germline ends came to 14 bases. CDR1 and CDR2 from the germline V gene are SGDLS and YYNGEE. The DNA for the CDR3 is TGTGCCAGCAGCGTGGGGGGACCCTACGACGAGCAGTACTTC. It is translated as CASSVGGPYDEQYF. The full variable domain, its missing parts supplied by reference TRBV9 and TRBJ2-7, is DSGVTQTPKHLITATGQRVTLRCSPRSGDLSVYWYQQSLDQGLQFLIQYYNGEERAKGNILERFSAQQFPDLHSELNLSSLELGDSALYFCASSVGGPYDEQYFGPGTRLTVT.

The genes are TRBV10-3 and TRBJ2-2; 7 nucleotides match TRBD2. From germline, CDR1 is ENHRY and CDR2 SYGVKD. The junction had 5 bases not matched to a gene; V was cut back by 10 bases and J by 0 bases. The length of the CDR3 is 14 residues. The CDR3, as DNA: TGTGCCACGGGAGGACACTCGAACACCGGGGAGCTGTTTTTT. Protein: CATGGHSNTGELFF.

The chain joins TRBV7-8 to TRBJ1-1; tentatively, D is TRBD1 (6 bases). Germline lookup yields CDR1 SGHVS and CDR2 FQNEAQ. CDR3 length: 14 amino acids. Deletions cut 3 bases from V and 7 bases from J, with 15 bases between. The CDR3 loop reads CASSFRSQGLEAFF. CDR3 DNA: TGTGCCAGCAGCTTTCGGAGCCAGGGGCTTGAAGCTTTCTTT.

The genes are TRBV6-4 and TRBJ2-1; no clear D. This CDR3 contains 12 residues. V was cut by 3 bases and J by 8 bases, with 8 bases left in between. Germline values: CDR1 MRHNA, CDR2 SNTAGT. CDR3 coding DNA: TGTGCCAGCAGTGATAACGTCGATGAGCAGTTCTTC. The encoded protein is CASSDNVDEQFF.

CDR3 region: CACSDREQYF. CDR3 coding DNA: TGTGCCTGTTCGGACCGCGAGCAGTACTTC. This chain joins TRBV30 and TRBJ2-7; the D is unclear. Between the trimmed V and J ends, which lost 6 bases and 6 bases, there was a span of 9 bases. This CDR3 is 10 amino acids long. Germline CDR1 GTSNPN, CDR2 SVGIG (reference sequence).

This sequence joins TRBV5-1 and TRBJ1-3; D gene uncertain. Germline V gene data show CDR1 as SGHRS and CDR2 as YFSETQ. CDR3 size: 13 residues. V lost 4 bases to trimming and J lost 4 bases, with 9 bases between them. This chain's CDR3 is CASSPLWGNTIYF. CDR3 coding DNA: TGCGCCAGCAGCCCCCTGTGGGGAAACACCATATATTTT. Full variable domain (outside the CDR3, taken from reference TRBV5-1 and TRBJ1-3): KAGVTQTPRYLIKTRGQQVTLSCSPISGHRSVSWYQQTPGQGLQFLFEYFSETQRNKGNFPGRFSGRQFSNSRSEMNVSTLELGDSALYLCASSPLWGNTIYFGEGSWLTVV.

This chain links TRBV6-5 with TRBJ2-7; 9 nucleotides align to TRBD1. Germline trimming cut 2 bases from V and 9 bases from J; bases unmatched to any gene: 8. This CDR3 comprises 14 residues. The germline gives CDR1 MNHEY, CDR2 SVGAGI. In nucleotides, the CDR3 is TGTGCCAGCAGTTACGGGGGACAGGGCGGTGGGCAGTACTTC. This sequence encodes CASSYGGQGGGQYF.

The chain employs TRBV6-1 and TRBJ2-5; D is unclear. The CDR3 is made up of 13 amino acids. The V gene lost 4 bases and the J gene lost 5 bases, with 11 bases spanning the gap. Germline lookup yields CDR1 MNHNS and CDR2 SASEGT. The CDR3 sequence: CASSGLGLETQYF. The CDR3 coding sequence is TGTGCCAGCAGTGGCTTGGGCCTGGAGACCCAGTACTTC.

This rearrangement joins TRBV29-1 to TRBJ1-4; 8 bases fit TRBD1. The length of the CDR3 is 13 residues. The J segment lost 5 bases and the V segment lost 1 base, leaving 0 bases of the junction unmatched. CDR1 is SQVTM and CDR2 is ANQGSEA in the germline V gene. This chain's CDR3 is CSVEGTGNEKLFF. Here the CDR3 DNA reads TGCAGCGTTGAAGGGACAGGGAATGAAAAACTGTTTTTT.

In this sample, this clone turned up once. The chain combines TRBV2 with TRBJ2-4; D ambiguous. The CDR3 spans 13 residues. Per the germline V gene, CDR1 is SNHLY and CDR2 is FYNNEI. Deletions cut 5 bases from V and 8 bases from J, with 13 bases between. The CDR3 DNA is TGTGCCAGCAGTTGGATAGGAGAGGACATTCAGTACTTC. It is translated as CASSWIGEDIQYF.

This sequence joins TRBV18 and TRBJ2-3, with D perhaps TRBD2 (6 bases). V was pared by 1 base and J by 2 bases, with 16 bases between. CDR1 is KGHSH and CDR2 is LQKENI in the germline V gene. CDR3 length: 17 residues. CDR3 DNA sequence: TGTGCCAGCTCACCACAAGGAGGGCCTACCCCCACAGATACGCAGTATTTT. Translated: CASSPQGGPTPTDTQYF. The variable domain in full, with the rest retrieved from reference TRBV18 and TRBJ2-3, is NAGVMQNPRHLVRRRGQEARLRCSPMKGHSHVYWYRQLPEEGLKFMVYLQKENIIDESGMPKERFSAEFPKEGPSILRIQQVVRGDSAAYFCASSPQGGPTPTDTQYFGPGTRLTVL.

V and J are TRBV4-2 and TRBJ2-1, with TRBD1 matching over 8 bases. Trimming at V came to 0 bases and at J to 7 bases, leaving 8 bases not matched to a gene. Germline CDR1 LGHNA, CDR2 YNFKEQ. The CDR3 is 16 amino acids. CDR3 protein: CASSQELTGVTNEQFF. In nucleotides, the CDR3 is TGTGCCAGCAGCCAAGAATTGACAGGGGTGACTAATGAGCAGTTCTTC.

The rearrangement joins TRBV19 to TRBJ1-6; TRBD1 matches at 9 bases. CDR1 LNHDA and CDR2 SQIVND come from the germline V gene (reference sequence). The junction had 6 bases not matched to a gene; V was cut back by 3 bases and J by 9 bases. The CDR3 is 15 amino acids. CDR3 sequence reads: CASSISGTGFSPLHF. CDR3 DNA sequence: TGTGCCAGTAGTATCTCCGGGACAGGGTTTTCACCCCTCCACTTT. Full variable domain (outside the CDR3, taken from reference TRBV19 and TRBJ1-6): DGGITQSPKYLFRKEGQNVTLSCEQNLNHDAMYWYRQDPGQGLRLIYYSQIVNDFQKGDIAEGYSVSREKKESFPLTVTSAQKNPTAFYLCASSISGTGFSPLHFGNGTRLTVT.

The J gene is TRBJ2-2, the V gene TRBV5-1; D is unresolved. Per the germline V gene, CDR1 is SGHRS and CDR2 is YFSETQ. The CDR3 is made up of 17 amino acids. The V gene lost 2 bases and the J gene lost 5 bases, with 19 bases spanning the gap. As DNA, the CDR3 is TGCGCCAGCAGCTTAAGGGCAGGAGATTCCCATACCGGGGAGCTGTTTTTT. Its protein product is CASSLRAGDSHTGELFF. Filled out from reference TRBV5-1 and TRBJ2-2, the complete variable domain reads KAGVTQTPRYLIKTRGQQVTLSCSPISGHRSVSWYQQTPGQGLQFLFEYFSETQRNKGNFPGRFSGRQFSNSRSEMNVSTLELGDSALYLCASSLRAGDSHTGELFFGEGSRLTVL.

This chain connects TRBV9 to TRBJ2-3, with a tentative D call TRBD2 (5 bases). Germline V gene lookup returns CDR1 SGDLS and CDR2 YYNGEE. The CDR3 is made up of 13 amino acids. Trimming took 1 base from V and 8 from J, leaving 11 bases between them. In DNA, the CDR3 is TGTGCCAGCAGCGTAAGGGAGAGGATTACGCAGTATTTT. It encodes CASSVRERITQYF.

The rearrangement uses TRBV15 and TRBJ1-2; weak D call: TRBD1 (6 bases). Between the trimmed V and J ends, which lost 2 bases and 8 bases, there was a span of 12 bases. Germline V CDR1 and CDR2: LNHNV, YYDKDF (reference sequence). The CDR3 sequence is 13 residues long. Here the CDR3 DNA reads TGTGCCACCAGCAGACAGGGGATAGGGGGCTACACCTTC. Residues: CATSRQGIGGYTF.

The V call is TRBV21-1, the J call TRBJ2-5. The J call may be incorrect, as the DNA end agrees better with TRBJ2-7. TRBV21-1 is a documented pseudogene. CDR3 length: 14 amino acids. For the CDR3, the DNA is TGTGCCAGCAGCGGCCACCCGCTCCAATACGAGCAGTACTTC. It encodes CASSGHPLQYEQYF.

The CDR3 here is CASSSGPGYEQYF. DNA for the CDR3: TGTGCCAGCAGTTCGGGACCCGGGTACGAGCAGTACTTC. The chain carries TRBV6-5 and TRBJ2-7; D could derive from TRBD1 or TRBD2 (5 bases each). Trimming took 4 bases from V and 4 from J, leaving 11 bases between them. Germline V gene sequence: CDR1 MNHEY, CDR2 SVGAGI. The CDR3 length is 13 residues.

The chain carries TRBV5-4 and TRBJ2-3; D is perhaps TRBD1 (5 bases). The CDR3 covers 14 residues. Germline V lookup: CDR1 SGHNT, CDR2 YYREEE (reference sequence). V was shortened by 1 base and J by 3 bases, with 9 bases between the two germline ends. In DNA form, the CDR3 reads TGTGCCAGCAGCTTGAAAGGGGCGACAGATACGCAGTATTTT. Translating it yields CASSLKGATDTQYF.

J is TRBJ1-2 and V is TRBV6-1; D is possibly TRBD1 (6 bases). V lost 8 bases to trimming and J lost 11 bases, with 24 bases between them. The CDR3 has 14 residues. CDR1 is MNHNS, CDR2 SASEGT, per germline. CDR3: CASETGGTHSRYTF. DNA of the CDR3: TGTGCCAGCGAGACGGGGGGGACACATAGCAGGTACACCTTC.

Written as DNA, the CDR3 is TGTGCCAGCGCCGGGACTAGGAGCGGGGAGCTGTTTTTT. Its translation: CASAGTRSGELFF. The chain recombines TRBV11-3 with TRBJ2-2, with 8 bases that match TRBD2. This CDR3 spans 13 amino acids. Germline CDR1 is SGHNT and CDR2 is YENEEA. The J segment lost 7 bases and the V segment lost 8 bases, leaving 6 bases of the junction unmatched.

This clone was recorded once. V is TRBV19 and J is TRBJ2-3; no firm D call. CDR3 length: 12 amino acids. V gave up 4 bases and J gave up 4 bases, with 6 bases separating them. Germline lookup yields CDR1 LNHDA and CDR2 SQIVND (reference sequence). In DNA, the CDR3 is TGTGCCAGTAGTAATGATGCAGATACGCAGTATTTT. Translated: CASSNDADTQYF.

V gene TRBV2 combines with J gene TRBJ1-2; weak D call: TRBD1 (5 bases). Germline V gene sequence: CDR1 SNHLY, CDR2 FYNNEI. Trimming took 5 bases from V and 2 from J, leaving 12 bases between them. The CDR3 is 14 amino acids. CDR3 sequence reads: CASSPLTENYGYTF. The CDR3 DNA reads TGTGCCAGCAGTCCCTTGACAGAGAACTATGGCTACACCTTC.

This chain links TRBV7-9 with TRBJ2-7, with D perhaps matching TRBD2 (6 bases). Germline-derived CDR1 and CDR2 are SEHNR and FQNEAQ (reference sequence). V lost 5 bases and J 0 bases, leaving 11 bases between the germline ends. The CDR3 has 14 residues. Written as DNA, the CDR3 is TGTGCCAGCAGCGCGGGACTGCTCTCCTACGAGCAGTACTTC. Its translation is CASSAGLLSYEQYF.

The V and J genes are TRBV10-3 and TRBJ2-3; 11 nucleotides line up with TRBD2. The CDR3 covers 14 residues. Trimming removed 8 bases from V and 4 bases from J; junction bases left unmatched: 5. Germline CDR1 and CDR2: ENHRY and SYGVKD. In DNA form, the CDR3 reads TGTGCCATCGGAACTAGCGGGAGCGCAGATACGCAGTATTTT. Its protein product is CAIGTSGSADTQYF.

The genes are TRBV5-1 and TRBJ2-2; 9 nucleotides align to TRBD1. The CDR3 has 15 residues. Germline trimming cut 7 bases from V and 7 bases from J; bases unmatched to any gene: 11. Germline CDR1 and CDR2: SGHRS and YFSETQ. CDR3 sequence reads: CASLKGDRDRGELFF. As DNA, the CDR3 is TGCGCCAGCTTGAAGGGGGACAGGGATCGCGGGGAGCTGTTTTTT.

This clone was found once. The chain joins TRBV30 to TRBJ1-2; 10 bases map to TRBD1. From germline, CDR1 is GTSNPN and CDR2 SVGIG (reference sequence). There are 16 residues in the CDR3. The ends lost 0 bases at V and 4 bases at J; junction bases unmatched: 8. This chain's CDR3 is CAWSVRDRGRVYGYTF. The CDR3 nucleotides read TGTGCCTGGAGTGTACGAGACAGGGGGCGCGTCTATGGCTACACCTTC.